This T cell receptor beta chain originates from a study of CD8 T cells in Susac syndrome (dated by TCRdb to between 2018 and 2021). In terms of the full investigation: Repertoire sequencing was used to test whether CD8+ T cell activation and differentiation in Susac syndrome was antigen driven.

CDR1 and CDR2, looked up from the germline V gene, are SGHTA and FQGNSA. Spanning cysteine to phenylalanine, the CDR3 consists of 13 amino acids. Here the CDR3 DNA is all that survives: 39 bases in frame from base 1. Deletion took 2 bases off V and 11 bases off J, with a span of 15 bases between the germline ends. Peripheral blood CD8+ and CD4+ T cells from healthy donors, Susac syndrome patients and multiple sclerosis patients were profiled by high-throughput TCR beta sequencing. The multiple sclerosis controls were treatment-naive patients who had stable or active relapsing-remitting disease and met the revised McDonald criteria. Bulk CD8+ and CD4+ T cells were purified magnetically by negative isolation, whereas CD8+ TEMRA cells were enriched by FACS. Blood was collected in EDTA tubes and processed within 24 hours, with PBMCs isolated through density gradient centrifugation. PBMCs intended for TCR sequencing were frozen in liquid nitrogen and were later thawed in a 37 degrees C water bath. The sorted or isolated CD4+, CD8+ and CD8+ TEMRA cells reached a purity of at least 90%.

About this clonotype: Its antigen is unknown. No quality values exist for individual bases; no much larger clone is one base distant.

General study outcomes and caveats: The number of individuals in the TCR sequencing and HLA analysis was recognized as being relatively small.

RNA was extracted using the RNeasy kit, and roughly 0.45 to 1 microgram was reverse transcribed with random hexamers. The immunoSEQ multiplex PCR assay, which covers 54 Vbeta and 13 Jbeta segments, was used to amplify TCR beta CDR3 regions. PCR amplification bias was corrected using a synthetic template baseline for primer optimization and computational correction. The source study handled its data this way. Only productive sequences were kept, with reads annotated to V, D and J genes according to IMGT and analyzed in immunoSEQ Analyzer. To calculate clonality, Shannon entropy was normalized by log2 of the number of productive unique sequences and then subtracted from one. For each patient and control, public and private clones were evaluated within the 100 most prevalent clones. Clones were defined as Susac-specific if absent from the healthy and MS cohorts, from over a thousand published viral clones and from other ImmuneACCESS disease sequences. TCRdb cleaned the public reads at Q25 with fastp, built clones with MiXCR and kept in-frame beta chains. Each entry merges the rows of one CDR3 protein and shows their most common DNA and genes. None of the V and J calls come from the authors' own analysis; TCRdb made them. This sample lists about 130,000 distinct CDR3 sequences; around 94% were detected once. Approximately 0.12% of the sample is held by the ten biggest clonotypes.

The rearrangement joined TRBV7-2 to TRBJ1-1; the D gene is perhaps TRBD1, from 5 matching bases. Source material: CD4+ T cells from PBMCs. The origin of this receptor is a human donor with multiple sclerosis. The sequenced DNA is TGTGCCAGCAGCTTATCCGAAGGGGTCGGGGCTTTCTTT. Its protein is CASSLSEGVGAFF.